Included here is one T cell receptor (beta chain) sequence, with context. This specimen belongs to a study of blood T cell repertoires in COVID-19. Study-level background: PBMCs, B-cell-depleted T cells, or T cells were the source of the cDNA or gDNA that made up the material.

Seattle patients were enrolled during active infection and followed longitudinally. Germline values: CDR1 SGHTA, CDR2 FQGTGA. Trimming pared 5 bases from V and 1 base from J, leaving 3 bases between. The CDR3 is made up of 13 amino acids. TCRdb's table, derived via immunoSEQ multiplex PCR, lists solely in-frame clones and lacks some. The sample yields roughly 180,000 clones, roughly 81% seen once. The sequenced sample consisted of peripheral blood. The source of this sequence is a woman older than 75 with COVID-19, enrolled during active disease. V and J are TRBV7-3 and TRBJ2-6; D call uncertain. CDR3 nucleotides: TGTGCCAGCAGCCCTTCTGGGGCCAACGTCCTGACTTTC. The encoded protein is CASSPSGANVLTF.